Shown below are 2 T cell receptor beta chains from a single sample sequenced in a study of post-analysis software for immune sequencing data. Findings of the study overall: Roughly 5 TRBV segments (TRBV5-6, TRBV5-1 and TRBV20-1 among them) occurred more frequently in patients than in controls.

Unique molecular identifiers were built into the TCR beta cDNA libraries. TCRdb called the PCR reads again in MiXCR, with one record for every CDR3 protein. The sample yields about half a million distinct CDR3 sequences, around 36% seen once. Their specific antigens are unknown. Sequencing was performed on blood. The receptors were sampled from a girl aged 2 to 17 with multiple sclerosis.

Comments on this clonotype: A much larger clone differs from this one at a single base, so this may be a read error. The chain joins TRBV29-1 to TRBJ2-4, with D unresolved. The DNA end is more similar to TRBJ2-7, so the J call may be wrong. The V gene's germline CDR1 is SQVTM and CDR2 ANQGSEA. CDR3 length: 11 amino acids. CDR3 residues: CSVGHRYEQYF. The CDR3 DNA is TGCAGCGTTGGTCATAGGTACGAGCAGTACTTC.

In its sample, this clonotype was seen a few times. V usage is TRBV3-1 and J usage is TRBJ2-7; 8 bases agree with TRBD2. From germline, CDR1 is LGHDT and CDR2 YNNKEL (reference sequence). The CDR3 has 16 amino acids. V gave up 4 bases and J gave up 3 bases; unmatched junction bases: 11. DNA for the CDR3: TGTGCCAGCAGCCCTAACGCACGTCGGGGGGGCTACGAGCAGTACTTC. Amino acid sequence: CASSPNARRGGYEQYF.